This T cell receptor (beta chain) was retrieved from a study of beta chain features in type 1 diabetes. With regard to this clone: Its antigen is not known. Sequence at one end of the junction differs from germline and may be a read error.

The authors reverse transcribed all of the isolated RNA, so sequencing captured expressed TCRB transcripts. An average of approximately 4 million reads was obtained for naive, central memory and regulatory T cell samples. Generated by immunoSEQ multiplex PCR, the TCRdb table keeps only in-frame clones and is missing some. The sample contains 810,000 or so clones, around a sixth of which appear only once. The germline CDR1 and CDR2 sequences are MDHEN and SYDVKM. The CDR3 extends over 13 amino acids. Per donor, one heparinised blood draw averaged around 0.12 L. Overall study results and limits: In all four CD4+ subsets, TCRB CDR3 length was significantly, moderately reduced in type 1 diabetes.

V gene TRBV28 combines with J gene TRBJ2-7, with D uncertain. The source of this sequence is a woman between 18 and 29 years old in good health. The sequencing input was naive CD4+ T cells from blood. The CDR3 loop is CATSDYTTYEQYF. CDR3 bases: TGTGCCACCAGTGATTATACAACCTACGAGCAGTACTTC. Full variable domain (outside the CDR3, taken from reference TRBV28 and TRBJ2-7): DVKVTQSSRYLVKRTGEKVFLECVQDMDHENMFWYRQDPGLGLRLIYFSYDVKMKEKGDIPEGYSVSREKKERFSLILESASTNQTSMYLCATSDYTTYEQYFGPGTRLTVT.